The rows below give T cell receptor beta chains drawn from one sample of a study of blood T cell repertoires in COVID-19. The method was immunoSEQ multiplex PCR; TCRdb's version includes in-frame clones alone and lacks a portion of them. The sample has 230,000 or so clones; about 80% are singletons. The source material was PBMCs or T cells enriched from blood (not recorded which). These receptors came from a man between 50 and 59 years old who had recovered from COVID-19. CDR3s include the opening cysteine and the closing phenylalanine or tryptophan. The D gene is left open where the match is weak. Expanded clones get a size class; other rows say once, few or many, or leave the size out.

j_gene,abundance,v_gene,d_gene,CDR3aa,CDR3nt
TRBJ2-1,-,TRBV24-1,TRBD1,CATSDSGQGTYNEQFF,TGTGCCACCAGTGATTCGGGACAGGGGACCTACAATGAGCAGTTCTTC
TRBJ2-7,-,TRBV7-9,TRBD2,CASTKTSGRAYEQYF,TGTGCCAGCACCAAAACTAGCGGGAGGGCCTACGAGCAGTACTTC
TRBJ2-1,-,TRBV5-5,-,CASSLLGVNEQFF,TGTGCCAGCAGCTTGCTAGGGGTCAATGAGCAGTTCTTC
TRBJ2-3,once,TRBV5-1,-,CASSRGDTQYF,TGCGCCAGCAGCAGGGGTGATACGCAGTATTTT
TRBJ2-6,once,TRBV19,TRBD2,CASNGGGAGANVLTF,TGTGCCAGTAACGGCGGGGGTGCTGGGGCCAACGTCCTGACTTTC
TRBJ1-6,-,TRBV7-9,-,CASRTYRDNSPLHF,TGTGCCAGCAGAACCTACAGGGATAATTCACCCCTCCACTTT
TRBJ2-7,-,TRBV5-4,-,CASSLDRYSYEQYF,TGTGCCAGCAGCTTGGATAGATACTCCTACGAGCAGTACTTC
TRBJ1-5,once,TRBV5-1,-,CASSLVPGFIQPQHF,TGCGCCAGCAGCTTGGTGCCAGGGTTTATTCAGCCCCAGCATTTT
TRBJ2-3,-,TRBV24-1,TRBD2,CATSDLSSGRALDTQYF,TGTGCCACCAGTGATTTGAGTAGCGGGAGGGCCTTAGATACGCAGTATTTT
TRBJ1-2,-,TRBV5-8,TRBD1,CASSPKTNRGGYTF,TGTGCCAGCAGCCCAAAGACAAACAGGGGAGGCTACACCTTC
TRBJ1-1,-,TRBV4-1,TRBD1,CASSQGQGPAENTEAFF,TGCGCCAGCAGCCAGGGACAGGGGCCAGCTGAGAACACTGAAGCTTTCTTT
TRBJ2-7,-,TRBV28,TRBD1,CASSLRGGRGLSEQYF,TGTGCCAGCAGTCTGCGGGGTGGCAGGGGGCTTAGCGAGCAGTACTTC
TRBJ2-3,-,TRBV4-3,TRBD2,CASSQDASGSDTQYF,TGCGCCAGCAGCCAAGATGCTAGCGGATCCGATACGCAGTATTTT
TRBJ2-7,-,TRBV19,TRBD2,CASTPTSTSEQYF,TGTGCCAGTACCCCGACTAGCACCAGCGAGCAGTACTTC
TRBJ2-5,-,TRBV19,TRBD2,CASSIGTSGGQETQYF,TGTGCCAGTAGTATTGGTACGAGCGGGGGACAAGAGACCCAGTACTTC